This TCR beta chain was retrieved from a study of OX40 agonist ivuxolimab in advanced cancers. The overall study: Averaging 60 years in age, with a range of 23 to 79, the cohort was 82.7% male.

The repertoire was sequenced with immunoSEQ multiplex PCR; TCRdb's copy has only in-frame clones and lacks some. The sample has tens of thousands of clones; roughly 78% are singletons. Only a few counts were recorded for this clone. The antigen remains undetermined. Study-level results: With doses of 0.1 to 3.0 mg/kg, CD4+ and CD8+ blood T cells had undergone clonal expansion by week 6.

This sample comprised CD4+ or CD8+ T cells sorted from blood, obtained in a trial of the OX40 agonist ivuxolimab. The TCR comes from an adult with an advanced solid tumor such as melanoma, head and neck, liver or kidney cancer.

CDR3 bases: TGTGCCAGCAGCCAAGAGATCAACAATGAGCAGTTCTTC. This codes for CASSQEINNEQFF. This rearrangement joins TRBV4-2 to TRBJ2-1; D is uncertain. The germline gives CDR1 LGHNA, CDR2 YNFKEQ. The CDR3 covers 13 residues. With 0 bases removed from V and 5 bases from J, the gap between germline ends came to 5 bases.